This TCR beta chain was identified during a study of blood T cell repertoires in COVID-19. Overall study: There were acute and convalescent COVID-19 samples, and they came from the United States, Italy and Spain. PBMCs, B-cell-depleted T cells, or T cells provided the cDNA or gDNA that made up the material.

The repertoire was sequenced with immunoSEQ multiplex PCR; TCRdb's copy has only in-frame clones and lacks some. The table records about 230,000 clones, 65% to 85% of them present only once. V lost 4 bases and J 4 bases, leaving 16 bases between the germline ends. The germline V gene encodes CDR1 SNHLY and CDR2 FYNNEI. The CDR3 consists of 16 residues. This receptor was taken from a woman aged 80 or over with acute or convalescent COVID-19. The material sequenced was peripheral blood. V usage is TRBV2 and J usage is TRBJ1-4; D ambiguous. CDR3 DNA sequence: TGTGCCAGCAGTGGGAGGACGGGCAGGTATAATGAAAAACTGTTTTTT. It yields the protein CASSGRTGRYNEKLFF.